Shown below are 28 T cell receptor beta chains from a single sample sequenced in a study of Graves' ophthalmopathy and Graves' hyperthyroidism. CDR3 regions of TCR beta were amplified from RNA transcripts. First-round RT-PCR used HTBI primers; second-round multiplex PCR followed. MiXCR, applied by TCRdb to the multiplex PCR reads, yields one record per CDR3 protein. The sample lists over 40,000 distinct CDR3 sequences; less than 65% were seen once. Sequenced: peripheral blood. Source of these receptors: an adult man with Graves' ophthalmopathy.

The chain recombines TRBV29-1 with TRBJ2-1; the D gene is possibly TRBD1 (6 bases). The CDR3 has 14 amino acids. V gave up 8 bases and J gave up 5 bases, with 19 bases separating them. Germline V gene sequence: CDR1 SQVTM, CDR2 ANQGSEA. The CDR3 protein is CSQVTGPQNNEQFF. DNA for the CDR3: TGCAGCCAAGTCACAGGGCCCCAAAACAATGAGCAGTTCTTC.

This clonotype was detected once. V and J are TRBV12-3 or TRBV12-4 and TRBJ2-1, with D maybe TRBD2 (5 bases). Trimming removed 3 bases at V and 5 bases at J, with 11 bases between. The CDR3 spans 14 residues. The CDR3 here is CASSFDGMHNEQFF. CDR3 coding DNA: TGTGCCAGCAGTTTTGACGGGATGCACAATGAGCAGTTCTTC.

This clonotype was seen once. The chain joins TRBV6-4 to TRBJ2-2; unclear D gene. Germline V lookup: CDR1 MRHNA, CDR2 SNTAGT. V was pared by 2 bases and J by 0 bases, with 1 base between. There are 13 residues in the CDR3. CDR3 protein: CASSDPNTGELFF. CDR3 nucleotides: TGTGCCAGCAGTGACCCGAACACCGGGGAGCTGTTTTTT.

This chain joins TRBV20-1 and TRBJ2-7, with TRBD2 matching over 13 bases. The J segment lost 5 bases and the V segment lost 2 bases, leaving 3 bases of the junction unmatched. CDR3 length equals 14 residues. Germline V gene lookup returns CDR1 DFQATT and CDR2 SNEGSKA (reference sequence). The CDR3 nucleotides read TGCAGTGCTAGACTCGGACTAGCGGGAGACGAGCAGTACTTC. Translating gives CSARLGLAGDEQYF.

Comment on this clonotype: The CDR3 does not close with the conserved phenylalanine or tryptophan, likely indicating a read error. The DNA is omitted, as the CDR3 cannot be located on it reliably, and the CDR3 follows TCRdb's listing. V is TRBV7-3 and J is TRBJ2-3; no check of the table's D call, TRBD2, against the DNA was made. The CDR3 numbers 19 amino acids, ends counted. Germline CDR1 and CDR2: SGHTA and FQGTGA. Here the CDR3 reads CASSLKPPLAEPPTDTQCL.

V is TRBV25-1 and J is TRBJ2-7; D remains unclear. The CDR3 consists of 11 residues. Trimming took 4 bases from V and 7 from J, leaving 8 bases between them. Germline loops: CDR1 MGHDK, CDR2 SYGVNS. Here the CDR3 DNA reads TGTGCCAGCAGTGGGGGTCCAGAGCAGTACTTC. Its protein is CASSGGPEQYF.

The chain joins TRBV5-1 to TRBJ2-5; 8 nucleotides line up with TRBD2. Germline assignment: CDR1 SGHRS and CDR2 YFSETQ. This CDR3 has 16 residues. Unmatched junction bases numbered 8, after V lost 1 base and J lost 3 bases. The CDR3 protein is CASSLTSGSLKETQYF. CDR3 DNA sequence: TGCGCCAGCAGCTTGACCAGCGGGAGTTTAAAAGAGACCCAGTACTTC. The full variable domain, rest sourced from reference TRBV5-1 and TRBJ2-5, is KAGVTQTPRYLIKTRGQQVTLSCSPISGHRSVSWYQQTPGQGLQFLFEYFSETQRNKGNFPGRFSGRQFSNSRSEMNVSTLELGDSALYLCASSLTSGSLKETQYFGPGTRLLVL.

This clonotype is medium-sized within its sample. This chain uses TRBV10-3 with TRBJ1-2, with D perhaps TRBD1 (6 bases). Per the germline V gene, CDR1 is ENHRY and CDR2 is SYGVKD. The CDR3 runs 15 residues. Trimming stripped 3 bases from V and 3 bases from J, with 14 bases between. The CDR3 region has the DNA TGTGCCATCAGTGAAGGGCAGGGGAGGGACTATGGCTACACCTTC. This encodes CAISEGQGRDYGYTF.

By share of the sample, this clonotype is medium-sized. V and J are TRBV29-1 and TRBJ2-5, with 8 positions matching TRBD2. The CDR3 has 15 residues. V lost 4 bases and J lost 2; bases outside the gene matches: 9. Germline CDR1 SQVTM, CDR2 ANQGSEA. For the CDR3, the DNA is TGCAGCGTTGTGTTAGCGGGACATTATCAAGAGACCCAGTACTTC. Its translation: CSVVLAGHYQETQYF. Filled out from reference TRBV29-1 and TRBJ2-5, the complete variable domain reads SAVISQKPSRDICQRGTSLTIQCQVDSQVTMMFWYRQQPGQSLTLIATANQGSEATYESGFVIDKFPISRPNLTFSTLTVSNMSPEDSSIYLCSVVLAGHYQETQYFGPGTRLLVL.

A word on this clonotype: A single base separates this from a much larger clone, so it may be a read error. The chain joins TRBV6-1 to TRBJ1-1, with 7 bases matching TRBD1. CDR3 size: 13 residues. V dropped 4 bases and J dropped 3; count of bases not matched to a gene: 2. CDR1 is MNHNS, CDR2 SASEGT, per germline. Written as DNA, the CDR3 is TGTGCCAGCAGTGGACAGGGTGACACTGAAGCTTTCTTT. Its protein is CASSGQGDTEAFF.

This clonotype has ten or more counts. The chain uses TRBV3-1 and TRBJ1-4, with 7 positions matching TRBD1. CDR1 and CDR2 (germline): LGHDT, YNNKEL (reference sequence). This CDR3 spans 16 amino acids. With V trimmed by 1 base and J by 5 bases, 7 bases remained unmatched. CDR3 bases: TGTGCCAGCAGCCAAGGGACAGGATACAGAAATGAAAAACTGTTTTTT. This gives the protein CASSQGTGYRNEKLFF.

This clonotype appeared many times. The J gene is TRBJ2-7, the V gene TRBV7-9; 9 bases map to TRBD1. Germline V CDR1 and CDR2: SEHNR, FQNEAQ (reference sequence). J lost 4 bases, V lost 6 bases, and 7 bases had no gene match. The CDR3 is 14 residues long. The CDR3 DNA reads TGTGCCAGCAGTAGGCGGGACAGGGTGTACGAGCAGTACTTC. Encoded protein: CASSRRDRVYEQYF.

This clonotype appeared many times. This sequence joins TRBV6-1 and TRBJ2-5; D unresolved. The CDR3 has 14 amino acids. CDR1 MNHNS and CDR2 SASEGT come from the germline V gene. V gave up 7 bases and J gave up 1 base, with 13 bases separating them. CDR3 DNA sequence: TGTGCCAGCACCACCGTGACGATCCAAGAGACCCAGTACTTC. Protein: CASTTVTIQETQYF.

Note on this clonotype: At one of its ends the junction is not consistent with the germline gene, which may arise from a read error. The rearrangement uses TRBV7-9 and TRBJ2-3, with TRBD1 identical over 8 bases. The CDR3 contains 15 residues. Germline assignment: CDR1 SEHNR and CDR2 FQNEAQ (reference sequence). The CDR3 region is CAISFGTGRSDTQYF. In DNA form, the CDR3 reads TGTGCCATCAGCTTTGGGACAGGACGCTCAGATACGCAGTATTTT.

The genes are TRBV20-1 and TRBJ1-1; tentative D call: TRBD1 (6 bases). Germline values: CDR1 DFQATT, CDR2 SNEGSKA (reference sequence). V was clipped by 0 bases and J by 5 bases, with 13 bases between them. The CDR3 totals 14 residues. Written as DNA, the CDR3 is TGCAGTGCTAGAGACCAGGGGTTGAGGACTGAAGCTTTCTTT. Amino acid sequence: CSARDQGLRTEAFF.

This chain links TRBV19 with TRBJ2-7; a weak D match, TRBD1 (6 bases). Germline CDR1 is LNHDA and CDR2 is SQIVND (reference sequence). V was pared by 7 bases and J by 4 bases, with 14 bases between. The CDR3 spans 13 residues. As DNA, the CDR3 is TGTGCCAGTATCCGGCAGGGGATTTACGAGCAGTACTTC. The encoded protein is CASIRQGIYEQYF.

This clonotype showed up many times. The chain has TRBV6-6 and TRBJ1-5; 9 bases agree with TRBD1. V shed 5 bases, J shed 1 base, and the junction held 3 bases outside the gene matches. CDR3 size: 15 residues. The germline gives CDR1 MNHNY, CDR2 SVGAGI (reference sequence). Written as DNA, the CDR3 is TGTGCCAGCAGTCAGGACAGGGGAAGCAATCAGCCCCAGCATTTT. Protein: CASSQDRGSNQPQHF.

V usage is TRBV7-8 and J usage is TRBJ2-5; TRBD2 agrees at 13 bases. The V and J ends lost 5 bases and 5 bases, in that order; junction bases with no gene match: 8. This CDR3 is 16 amino acids long. Germline values: CDR1 SGHVS, CDR2 FQNEAQ. CDR3 bases: TGTGCCAGCAGCGCCAGACTAGCGGGGGGCGGGGAGACCCAGTACTTC. It translates to CASSARLAGGGETQYF.

Ten or more counts support this clonotype. V gene TRBV5-5 combines with J gene TRBJ1-3; D is perhaps TRBD1 (5 bases). CDR3 length: 14 residues. Germline CDR1 SGHKS, CDR2 YYEKEE (reference sequence). V was cut by 0 bases and J by 6 bases, with 10 bases left in between. This chain's CDR3 is CASSLVRAENTIYF. The CDR3 region has the DNA TGTGCCAGCAGCTTGGTCAGGGCCGAAAACACCATATATTTT.

This chain connects TRBV10-3 to TRBJ2-7; D might be TRBD2 (6 bases). The CDR3 totals 13 residues. Germline CDR1 and CDR2: ENHRY and SYGVKD. The CDR3 sequence: CTTRCGDPGEQYF. The CDR3 bases are TGTACCACCCGATGCGGGGACCCCGGGGAGCAGTACTTC.

This clonotype showed up many times. The chain recombines TRBV5-8 with TRBJ2-7; D possibly corresponds to TRBD2 (7 bases). CDR3 length equals 15 residues. Germline V CDR1 and CDR2: SGHTS, YDEGEE. Between the trimmed V and J ends, which lost 4 bases and 3 bases, there was a span of 17 bases. The CDR3 loop reads CASSRGTLADYEQYF. The DNA for the CDR3 is TGTGCCAGCAGCAGGGGGACGCTAGCGGACTACGAGCAGTACTTC.

A note on this clonotype: An end of the junction does not agree with germline; a read error may underlie this. CDR3 in amino acids: CVSSPGNNYGYTF. In DNA form, the CDR3 reads TGCGTCAGCAGCCCGGGGAACAACTATGGCTACACCTTC. The J gene is TRBJ1-2, the V gene TRBV10-1; D not certain. This CDR3 has 13 residues. CDR1 and CDR2 (germline): WNHNN, SYGVQD (reference sequence).

The V and J genes are TRBV20-1 and TRBJ2-3, with D perhaps matching TRBD1 (6 bases). The CDR3 is made up of 13 amino acids. Trimming shortened V by 3 bases and J by 5 bases, and 12 bases separated the two germline ends. In germline, CDR1 is DFQATT, CDR2 SNEGSKA (reference sequence). CDR3 sequence (DNA): TGCAGTGCTAGTTCAGGGGTTGGAGATACGCAGTATTTT. This gives the protein CSASSGVGDTQYF.

In its sample, this clonotype was seen many times. This chain links TRBV5-6 with TRBJ2-3, with TRBD2 as a possible D gene (5 bases). Trimming took 0 bases from V and 2 from J, leaving 7 bases between them. The CDR3 runs to 14 residues. CDR1 is SGHDT and CDR2 is YYEEEE in the germline V gene. The DNA of the CDR3 is TGTGCCAGCAGCTTGGCGGGATCCACAGATACGCAGTATTTT. Protein: CASSLAGSTDTQYF.

This clonotype is categorized as medium-sized (0.01 to 0.1%). This chain joins TRBV29-1 and TRBJ2-7; 8 bases agree with TRBD2. CDR3 size: 12 residues. The V and J ends lost 7 bases and 4 bases, in that order; junction bases with no gene match: 6. Germline-derived CDR1 and CDR2 are SQVTM and ANQGSEA. Written as DNA, the CDR3 is TGCAGCGGGGGCGAGCGGGAGTACGAGCAGTACTTC. Encoded protein: CSGGEREYEQYF.

This clonotype has a count of ten or more. This chain joins TRBV7-9 and TRBJ2-1, with 12 bases fitting TRBD2. CDR1 is SEHNR and CDR2 is FQNEAQ in the germline V gene (reference sequence). The CDR3 sequence is 16 residues long. The junction had 4 bases not matched to a gene; V was cut back by 5 bases and J by 2 bases. CDR3 protein: CASSETSGRTYNEQFF. The CDR3, as DNA: TGTGCCAGCAGCGAAACTAGCGGGAGGACCTACAATGAGCAGTTCTTC.

In its sample, this clonotype was seen many times. The chain is built from TRBV19 and TRBJ2-3; D is uncertain. V was pared by 4 bases and J by 0 bases, with 11 bases between. Germline CDR1 reads LNHDA; CDR2 reads SQIVND (reference sequence). CDR3 length: 15 residues. CDR3 amino acids: CASSKTHSSTDTQYF. The CDR3 nucleotides read TGTGCCAGTAGTAAAACTCATTCTAGCACAGATACGCAGTATTTT.

The genes are TRBV19 and TRBJ2-7; 9 positions agree with TRBD1. CDR3 size: 14 residues. V shed 4 bases and J 1 base; nucleotides not matched to a gene: 2. CDR1 and CDR2 from the germline V gene are LNHDA and SQIVND (reference sequence). The CDR3 loop is CASSKTGGSYEQYF. The CDR3 region has the DNA TGTGCCAGTAGTAAGACAGGGGGATCCTACGAGCAGTACTTC. The variable domain in full, with the rest retrieved from reference TRBV19 and TRBJ2-7, is DGGITQSPKYLFRKEGQNVTLSCEQNLNHDAMYWYRQDPGQGLRLIYYSQIVNDFQKGDIAEGYSVSREKKESFPLTVTSAQKNPTAFYLCASSKTGGSYEQYFGPGTRLTVT.